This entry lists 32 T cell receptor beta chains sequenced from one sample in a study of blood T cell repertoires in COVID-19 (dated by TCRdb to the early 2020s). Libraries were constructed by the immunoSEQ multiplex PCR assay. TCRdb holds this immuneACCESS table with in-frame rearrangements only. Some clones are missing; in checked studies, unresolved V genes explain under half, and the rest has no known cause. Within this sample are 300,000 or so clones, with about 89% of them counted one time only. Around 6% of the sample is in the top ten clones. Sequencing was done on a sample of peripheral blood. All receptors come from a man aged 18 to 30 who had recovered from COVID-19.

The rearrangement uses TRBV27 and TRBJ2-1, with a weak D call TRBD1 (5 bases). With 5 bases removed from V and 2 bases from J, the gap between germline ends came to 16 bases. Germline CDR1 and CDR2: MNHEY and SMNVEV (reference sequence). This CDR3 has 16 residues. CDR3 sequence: CASSDAWGNTYNEQFF. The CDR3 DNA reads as TGTGCCAGCAGTGACGCGTGGGGCAACACCTACAATGAGCAGTTCTTC.

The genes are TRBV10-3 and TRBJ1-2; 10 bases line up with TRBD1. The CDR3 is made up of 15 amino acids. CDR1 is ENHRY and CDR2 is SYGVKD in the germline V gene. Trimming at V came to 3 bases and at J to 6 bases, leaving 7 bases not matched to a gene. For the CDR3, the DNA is TGTGCCATCAGTGATTTGGACAGGGGGGGTGATGGCTACACCTTC. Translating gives CAISDLDRGGDGYTF.

DNA for the CDR3: TGCAGCGTTGAAAGACAGGGGGCTAATGAGCAGTTCTTC. It yields the protein CSVERQGANEQFF. The chain is built from TRBV29-1 and TRBJ2-1; 10 nucleotides match TRBD1. The germline CDR1 and CDR2 sequences are SQVTM and ANQGSEA. The CDR3 extends over 13 amino acids. The J segment lost 7 bases and the V segment lost 2 bases, leaving 2 bases of the junction unmatched.

The CDR3 loop is CSVWGQLNEKLFF. For the CDR3, the DNA is TGCAGCGTTTGGGGACAGCTTAATGAAAAACTGTTTTTT. The chain combines TRBV29-1 with TRBJ1-4; 7 bases fit TRBD1. Germline lookup yields CDR1 SQVTM and CDR2 ANQGSEA. V dropped 5 bases and J dropped 4; count of bases not matched to a gene: 4. The CDR3 consists of 13 residues. Based on the CDR3 plus reference TRBV29-1 and TRBJ1-4, the full variable domain is SAVISQKPSRDICQRGTSLTIQCQVDSQVTMMFWYRQQPGQSLTLIATANQGSEATYESGFVIDKFPISRPNLTFSTLTVSNMSPEDSSIYLCSVWGQLNEKLFFGSGTQLSVL.

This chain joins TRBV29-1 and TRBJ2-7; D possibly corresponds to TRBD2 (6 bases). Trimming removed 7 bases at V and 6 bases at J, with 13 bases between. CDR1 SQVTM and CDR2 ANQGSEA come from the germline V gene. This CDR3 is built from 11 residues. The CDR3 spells CSAAHGGEQYF. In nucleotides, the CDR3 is TGCAGCGCTGCACACGGGGGCGAGCAGTACTTC.

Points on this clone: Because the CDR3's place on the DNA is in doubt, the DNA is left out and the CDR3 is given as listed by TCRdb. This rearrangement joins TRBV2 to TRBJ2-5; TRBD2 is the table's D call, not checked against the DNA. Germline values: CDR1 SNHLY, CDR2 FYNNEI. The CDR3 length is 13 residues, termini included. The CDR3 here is CASSSVRGETQYF.

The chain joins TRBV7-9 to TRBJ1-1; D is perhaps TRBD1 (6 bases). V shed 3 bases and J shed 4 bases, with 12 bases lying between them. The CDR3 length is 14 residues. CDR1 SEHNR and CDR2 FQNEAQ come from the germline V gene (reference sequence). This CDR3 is CASSFPGEGTEAFF. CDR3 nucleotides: TGTGCCAGCAGCTTCCCAGGGGAGGGCACTGAAGCTTTCTTT.

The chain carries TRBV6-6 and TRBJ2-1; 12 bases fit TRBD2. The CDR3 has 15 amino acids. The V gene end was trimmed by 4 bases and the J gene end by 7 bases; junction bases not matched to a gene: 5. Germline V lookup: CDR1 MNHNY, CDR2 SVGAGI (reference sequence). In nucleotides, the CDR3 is TGTGCCAGCAGTTCACGGACTAGCGGGAAGAATGAGCAGTTCTTC. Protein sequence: CASSSRTSGKNEQFF.

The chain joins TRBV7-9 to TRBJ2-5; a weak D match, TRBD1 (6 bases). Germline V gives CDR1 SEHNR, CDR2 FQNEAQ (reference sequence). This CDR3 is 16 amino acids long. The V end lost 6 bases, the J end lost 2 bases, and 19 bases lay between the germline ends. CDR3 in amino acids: CASSGQGYATQETQYF. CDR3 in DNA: TGTGCCAGCAGTGGCCAGGGGTATGCCACTCAAGAGACCCAGTACTTC.

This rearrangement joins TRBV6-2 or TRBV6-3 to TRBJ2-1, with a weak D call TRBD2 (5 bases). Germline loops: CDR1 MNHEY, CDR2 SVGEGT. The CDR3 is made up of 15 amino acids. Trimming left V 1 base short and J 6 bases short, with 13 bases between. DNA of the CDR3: TGTGCCAGCAGTTACTTTACACAACGGGGCAATGAGCAGTTCTTC. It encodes CASSYFTQRGNEQFF.

The CDR3 here is CASSLASGSYNEQFF. The CDR3 nucleotides are TGTGCCAGCAGCTTGGCTAGCGGGAGCTACAATGAGCAGTTCTTC. The V and J genes are TRBV5-4 and TRBJ2-1; 10 bases are shared with TRBD2. The CDR3 extends over 15 amino acids. Trimming cost V 0 bases and J 3 bases; bases outside gene matches: 0. Germline CDR1 SGHNT, CDR2 YYREEE (reference sequence). The full variable domain, rest sourced from reference TRBV5-4 and TRBJ2-1, is ETGVTQSPTHLIKTRGQQVTLRCSSQSGHNTVSWYQQALGQGPQFIFQYYREEENGRGNFPPRFSGLQFPNYSSELNVNALELDDSALYLCASSLASGSYNEQFFGPGTRLTVL.

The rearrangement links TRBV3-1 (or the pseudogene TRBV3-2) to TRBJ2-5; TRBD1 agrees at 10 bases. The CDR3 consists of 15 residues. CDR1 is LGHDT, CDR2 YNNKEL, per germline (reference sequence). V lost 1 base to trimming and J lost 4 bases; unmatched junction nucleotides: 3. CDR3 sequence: CASSQGWDRGETQYF. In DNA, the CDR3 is TGTGCCAGCAGCCAAGGTTGGGACAGGGGAGAGACCCAGTACTTC.

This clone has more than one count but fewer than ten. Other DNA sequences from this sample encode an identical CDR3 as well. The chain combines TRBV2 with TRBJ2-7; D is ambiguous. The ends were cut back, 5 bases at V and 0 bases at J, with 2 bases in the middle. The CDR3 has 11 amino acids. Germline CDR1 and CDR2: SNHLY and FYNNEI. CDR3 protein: CASSYSYEQYF. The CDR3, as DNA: TGTGCCAGCAGTTACTCCTACGAGCAGTACTTC.

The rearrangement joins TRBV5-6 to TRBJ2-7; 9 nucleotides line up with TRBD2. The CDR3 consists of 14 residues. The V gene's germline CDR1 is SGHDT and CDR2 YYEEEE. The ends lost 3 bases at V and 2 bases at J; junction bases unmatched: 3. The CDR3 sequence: CASSSGLAAYEQYF. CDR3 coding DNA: TGTGCCAGCAGCTCGGGACTAGCAGCCTACGAGCAGTACTTC. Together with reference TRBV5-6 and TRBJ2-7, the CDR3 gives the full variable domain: DAGVTQSPTHLIKTRGQQVTLRCSPKSGHDTVSWYQQALGQGPQFIFQYYEEEERQRGNFPDRFSGHQFPNYSSELNVNALLLGDSALYLCASSSGLAAYEQYFGPGTRLTVT.

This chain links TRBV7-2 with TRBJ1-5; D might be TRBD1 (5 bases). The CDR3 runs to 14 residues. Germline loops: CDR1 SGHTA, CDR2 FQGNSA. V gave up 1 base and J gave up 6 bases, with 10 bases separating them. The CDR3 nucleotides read TGTGCCAGCAGCTTAGGGGGGGGAAGTCAGCCCCAGCATTTT. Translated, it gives CASSLGGGSQPQHF. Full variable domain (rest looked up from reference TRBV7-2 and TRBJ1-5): GAGVSQSPSNKVTEKGKDVELRCDPISGHTALYWYRQSLGQGLEFLIYFQGNSAPDKSGLPSDRFSAERTGGSVSTLTIQRTQQEDSAVYLCASSLGGGSQPQHFGDGTRLSIL.

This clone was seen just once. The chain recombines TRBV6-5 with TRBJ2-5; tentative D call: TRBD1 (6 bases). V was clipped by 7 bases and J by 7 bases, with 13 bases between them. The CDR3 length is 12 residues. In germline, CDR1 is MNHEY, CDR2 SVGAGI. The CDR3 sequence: CASTGVGGTQYF. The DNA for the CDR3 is TGTGCCAGCACAGGGGTTGGGGGGACCCAGTACTTC.

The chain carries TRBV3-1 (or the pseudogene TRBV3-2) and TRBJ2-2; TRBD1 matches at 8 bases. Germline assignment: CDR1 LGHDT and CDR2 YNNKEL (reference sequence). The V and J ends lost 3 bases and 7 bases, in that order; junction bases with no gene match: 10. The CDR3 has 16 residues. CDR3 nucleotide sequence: TGTGCCAGCAGCCATCTCGGGGGCAGGGGGCACGGGGAGCTGTTTTTT. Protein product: CASSHLGGRGHGELFF.

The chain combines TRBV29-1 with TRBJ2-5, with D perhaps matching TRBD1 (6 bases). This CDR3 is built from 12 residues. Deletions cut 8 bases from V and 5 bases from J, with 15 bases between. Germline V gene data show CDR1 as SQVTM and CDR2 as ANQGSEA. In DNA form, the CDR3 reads TGCAGCTTTGGACAGAGGTTGGAGACCCAGTACTTC. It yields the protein CSFGQRLETQYF.

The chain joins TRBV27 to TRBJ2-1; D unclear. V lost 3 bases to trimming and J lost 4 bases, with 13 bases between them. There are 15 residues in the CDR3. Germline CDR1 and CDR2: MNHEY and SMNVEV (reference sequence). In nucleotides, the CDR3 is TGTGCCAGCAGTTTCTCGGCAGGATTTTACAATGAGCAGTTCTTC. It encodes CASSFSAGFYNEQFF.

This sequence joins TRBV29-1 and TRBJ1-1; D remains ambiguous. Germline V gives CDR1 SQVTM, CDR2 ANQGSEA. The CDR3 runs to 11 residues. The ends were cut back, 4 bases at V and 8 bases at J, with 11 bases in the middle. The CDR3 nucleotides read TGCAGCGTTGGGTGGCAGAACGAAGCTTTCTTT. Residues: CSVGWQNEAFF.

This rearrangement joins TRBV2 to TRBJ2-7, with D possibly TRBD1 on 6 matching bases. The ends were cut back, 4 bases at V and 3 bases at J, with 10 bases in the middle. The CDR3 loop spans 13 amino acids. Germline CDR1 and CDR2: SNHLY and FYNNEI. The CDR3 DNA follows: TGTGCCAGCAGTGTAGGCAGGGGCTACGAGCAGTACTTC. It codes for CASSVGRGYEQYF.

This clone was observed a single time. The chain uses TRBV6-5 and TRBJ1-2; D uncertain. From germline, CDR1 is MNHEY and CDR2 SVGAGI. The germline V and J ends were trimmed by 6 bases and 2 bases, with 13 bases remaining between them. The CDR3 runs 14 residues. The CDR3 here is CASSKRENNYGYTF. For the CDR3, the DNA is TGTGCCAGCAGCAAGAGGGAGAACAACTATGGCTACACCTTC.

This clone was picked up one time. DNA of the CDR3: TGTGCCAGCAGTTCGCCGGACACTTACTCCTACGAGCAGTACTTC. Protein product: CASSSPDTYSYEQYF. This chain connects TRBV6-2 or TRBV6-3 to TRBJ2-7, with a weak D call TRBD1 (5 bases). The CDR3 is 15 amino acids. V shed 4 bases and J shed 0 bases, with 13 bases lying between them. From germline, CDR1 is MNHEY and CDR2 SVGEGT.

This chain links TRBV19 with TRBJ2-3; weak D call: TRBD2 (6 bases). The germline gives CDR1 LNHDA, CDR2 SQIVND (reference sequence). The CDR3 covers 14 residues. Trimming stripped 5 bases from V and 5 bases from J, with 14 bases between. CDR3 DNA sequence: TGTGCCAGTAGTGCCGCGGGGACCGAAGATACGCAGTATTTT. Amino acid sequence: CASSAAGTEDTQYF.

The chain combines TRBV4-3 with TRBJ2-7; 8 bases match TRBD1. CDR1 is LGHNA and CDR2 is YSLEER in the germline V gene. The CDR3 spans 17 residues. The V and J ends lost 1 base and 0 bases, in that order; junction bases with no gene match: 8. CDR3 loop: CASSQGWSGTGSYEQYF. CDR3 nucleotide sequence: TGCGCCAGCAGCCAAGGTTGGAGTGGGACAGGCTCCTACGAGCAGTACTTC.

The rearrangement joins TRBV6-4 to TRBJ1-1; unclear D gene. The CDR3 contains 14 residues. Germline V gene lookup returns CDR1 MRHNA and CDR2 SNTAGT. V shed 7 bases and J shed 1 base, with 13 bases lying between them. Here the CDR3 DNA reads TGTGCCAGCACCTCGGGATCCTCGAACACTGAAGCTTTCTTT. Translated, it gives CASTSGSSNTEAFF.

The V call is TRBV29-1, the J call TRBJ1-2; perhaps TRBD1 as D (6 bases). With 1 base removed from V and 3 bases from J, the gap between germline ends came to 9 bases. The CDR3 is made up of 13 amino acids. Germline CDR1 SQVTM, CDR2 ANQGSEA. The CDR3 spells CSVEGAGDYGYTF. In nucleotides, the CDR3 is TGCAGCGTTGAAGGGGCAGGGGACTATGGCTACACCTTC.

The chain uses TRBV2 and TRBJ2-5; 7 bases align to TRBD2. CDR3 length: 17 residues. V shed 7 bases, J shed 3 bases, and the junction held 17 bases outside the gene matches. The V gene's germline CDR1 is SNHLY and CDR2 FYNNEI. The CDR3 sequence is CASNPVGVASGKETQYF. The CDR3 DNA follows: TGTGCCAGCAACCCCGTCGGGGTAGCTAGCGGTAAAGAGACCCAGTACTTC.

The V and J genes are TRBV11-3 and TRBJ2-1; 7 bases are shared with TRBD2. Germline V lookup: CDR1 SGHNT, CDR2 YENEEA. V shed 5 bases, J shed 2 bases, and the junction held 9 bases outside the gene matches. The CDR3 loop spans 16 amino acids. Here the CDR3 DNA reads TGTGCCAGCAGCCTCGGCGGGAGTCTAACCTACAATGAGCAGTTCTTC. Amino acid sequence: CASSLGGSLTYNEQFF. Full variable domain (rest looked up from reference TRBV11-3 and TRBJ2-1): EAGVVQSPRYKIIEKKQPVAFWCNPISGHNTLYWYLQNLGQGPELLIRYENEEAVDDSQLPKDRFSAERLKGVDSTLKIQPAELGDSAVYLCASSLGGSLTYNEQFFGPGTRLTVL.

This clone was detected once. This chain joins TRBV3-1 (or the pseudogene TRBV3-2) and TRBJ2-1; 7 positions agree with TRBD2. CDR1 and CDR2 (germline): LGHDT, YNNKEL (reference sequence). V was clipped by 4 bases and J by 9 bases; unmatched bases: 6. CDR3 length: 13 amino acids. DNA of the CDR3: TGTGCCAGCAGCCCACTGGAGCGGGGTGAGCAGTTCTTC. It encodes CASSPLERGEQFF.

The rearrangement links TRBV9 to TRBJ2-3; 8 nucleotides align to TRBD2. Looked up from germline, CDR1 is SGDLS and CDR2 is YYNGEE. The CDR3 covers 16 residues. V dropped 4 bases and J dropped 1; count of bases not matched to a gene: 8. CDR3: CASSPGGGGGTDTQYF. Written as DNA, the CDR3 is TGTGCCAGCAGCCCCGGGGGGGGAGGAGGCACAGATACGCAGTATTTT.

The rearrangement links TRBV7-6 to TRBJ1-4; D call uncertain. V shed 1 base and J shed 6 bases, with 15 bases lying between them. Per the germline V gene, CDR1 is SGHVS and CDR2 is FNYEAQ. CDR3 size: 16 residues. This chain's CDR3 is CASSLGGDGLDEKLFF. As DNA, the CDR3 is TGTGCCAGCAGCTTAGGAGGAGACGGCCTAGATGAAAAACTGTTTTTT.